A selection of T cell receptor beta chains follows, all from one sample in a study of CXCR3-negative and CXCR3-positive naive CD8 T cells. TCRdb re-called the 5' RACE reads and shows each CDR3 protein once, DNA omitted. This repertoire comprises some 140,000 distinct CDR3 sequences; its ten largest clones make up 0.45% to 0.55%. The sample was naive CXCR3+ CD8+ T cells from blood. The receptors were gathered from a human donor in good health. Some clones in this sample may be carry-over from other donors' samples. Each CDR3 is given with its conserved first and last residue.

J: TRBJ1-1; V: TRBV7-6; CDR3: CASSLATDTEAFF
J: TRBJ2-2; V: TRBV4-1; CDR3: CASSHTKGTGELFF
J: TRBJ2-7; V: TRBV28; CDR3: CASSFRLDVYEQYF
J: TRBJ1-4; V: TRBV6-5; CDR3: CASSYARTGGREKLFF
J: TRBJ2-1; V: TRBV7-7; CDR3: CASSRGTGISSYNEQFF
J: TRBJ1-2; V: TRBV20-1; CDR3: CSALRANYGYTF
J: TRBJ2-5; V: TRBV11-2; CDR3: CASSFAWGEETQYF
J: TRBJ1-1; V: TRBV10-2; CDR3: CASSDPGQPNTEAFF
J: TRBJ1-2; V: TRBV4-1; CDR3: CASSQDPLGQLYGYTF
J: TRBJ1-4; V: TRBV28; CDR3: CASSLGRATNEKLFF
J: TRBJ2-7; V: TRBV5-1; CDR3: CASSEQLTYEQYF
J: TRBJ1-1; V: TRBV29-1; CDR3: CSVEGQGDRLNTEAFF
J: TRBJ2-7; V: TRBV15; CDR3: CATSRDRDSTSSYEQYF
J: TRBJ2-7; V: TRBV19; CDR3: CASSPHRDAKEQYF
J: TRBJ2-1; V: TRBV15; CDR3: CATSIGQGYEQFF
J: TRBJ2-1; V: TRBV7-2; CDR3: CASSLIVTQGLVF
J: TRBJ1-1; V: TRBV20-1; CDR3: CSAIKPSVGRDRGEFRWDTEAFF
J: TRBJ2-7; V: TRBV7-9; CDR3: CASSLESEQYF
J: TRBJ1-1; V: TRBV5-1; CDR3: CASSLGQGYTEAFF
J: TRBJ2-3; V: TRBV2; CDR3: CASSPGPEQGTDTQYF
J: TRBJ2-5; V: TRBV28; CDR3: CASSFRRTGQAQETQYF
J: TRBJ1-5; V: TRBV4-3; CDR3: CASSQELGQGSQPQHF
J: TRBJ2-1; V: TRBV14; CDR3: CASSQSPDNEQFF
J: TRBJ1-5; V: TRBV12-3/TRBV12-4; CDR3: CASSPGGPQHF
J: TRBJ2-7; V: TRBV9; CDR3: CASSVDVDYEQYF
J: TRBJ2-7; V: TRBV6-5; CDR3: CASSYQRRFGVSYEQYF
J: TRBJ2-7; V: TRBV7-2; CDR3: CASSASVDLPYEQYF
J: TRBJ2-3; V: TRBV6-5; CDR3: CASRRPGQAPADTQYF
J: TRBJ1-3; V: TRBV7-9; CDR3: CASTPQGASGNTIYF
J: TRBJ2-7; V: TRBV15; CDR3: CATSGQGYEQYF
J: TRBJ2-1; V: TRBV20-1; CDR3: CTTPGLGVDEQFF
J: TRBJ2-1; V: TRBV7-9; CDR3: CASSPLGQGIYNEQFF
J: TRBJ2-7; V: TRBV5-5; CDR3: CASSLVGGQASYEQYF
J: TRBJ1-1; V: TRBV28; CDR3: CVTTAGYTEAFF
J: TRBJ2-3; V: TRBV7-9; CDR3: CASSKFPGDLSDTQYF
J: TRBJ2-7; V: TRBV5-6; CDR3: CASSLTPGQPYEQYF
J: TRBJ2-1; V: TRBV29-1; CDR3: CSVYQGGSEQFF
J: TRBJ2-3; V: TRBV5-5; CDR3: CASSLVTLTDTQYF
J: TRBJ2-7; V: TRBV14; CDR3: CASSSGQGFPYEQYF
J: TRBJ2-1; V: TRBV28; CDR3: CASSLVPPGVSYNEQFF
J: TRBJ2-7; V: TRBV2; CDR3: CATEGLFYEQYF
J: TRBJ2-4; V: TRBV6-5; CDR3: CASGWWDDSGIDIQYF
J: TRBJ2-3; V: TRBV5-4; CDR3: CASSLRGPETDTQYF
J: TRBJ1-2; V: TRBV12-3/TRBV12-4; CDR3: CASSDGGSSTFYGYTF
J: TRBJ2-7; V: TRBV5-1; CDR3: CASSYSGQGNEQYF
J: TRBJ2-2; V: TRBV7-2; CDR3: CATLDRGDTGELFF
J: TRBJ2-7; V: TRBV28; CDR3: CASSYYRGNYEQYF
J: TRBJ1-6; V: TRBV4-1; CDR3: CASSLTTDSPLHF
J: TRBJ2-7; V: TRBV28; CDR3: CASSFSVIGSPYEQYF
J: TRBJ2-7; V: TRBV9; CDR3: CASRMGLHSRPSYEQYF